This T cell receptor beta chain derives from a study of blood T cell repertoires in COVID-19. Background on the study: PBMCs, B-cell-depleted T cells, or T cells provided the cDNA or gDNA that made up the material.

The CDR3 totals 14 residues. The J segment lost 5 bases and the V segment lost 7 bases, leaving 9 bases of the junction unmatched. The germline gives CDR1 SGHTA, CDR2 FQGNSA. Profiling relied on immunoSEQ multiplex PCR, and the TCRdb table lists in-frame clones only, not all of them. The repertoire holds 30,000 to 45,000 clones, roughly nine tenths seen once, with around 20% in the top ten. This receptor was taken from a man aged 65 to 85 with acute or convalescent COVID-19. Sequenced material: peripheral blood. This rearrangement joins TRBV7-2 to TRBJ2-7, with 9 positions matching TRBD1. CDR3 amino acids: CASKMDRGSHEQYF. The CDR3 DNA reads as TGTGCCAGCAAGATGGACAGGGGTTCCCACGAGCAGTACTTC.